The 8 T cell receptor beta chains listed next were all sequenced from one sample in a study of response to subunit inactivated influenza vaccine. TCRdb analysed the RT-PCR reads with MiXCR anew, one entry per CDR3 protein. This table holds a few hundred thousand distinct CDR3 sequences, over 20% found once. The source material was PBMCs from blood, sampled about 19 months after vaccination. All receptors derive from a man between 50 and 70 years old who received an inactivated influenza vaccine.

This clonotype was seen more than once but under ten times. J is TRBJ2-5 and V is TRBV6-2 or TRBV6-3, with D maybe TRBD2 (5 bases). CDR1 is MNHEY and CDR2 is SVGEGT in the germline V gene. Trimming shortened V by 6 bases and J by 5 bases, and 13 bases separated the two germline ends. This CDR3 spans 13 amino acids. The CDR3 DNA reads TGTGCCAGCAGGAGTTCTGGGGAGGAGACCCAGTACTTC. Its translation: CASRSSGEETQYF.

The V and J genes are TRBV7-9 and TRBJ1-5; D gene uncertain. Trimming left V 1 base short and J 6 bases short, with 7 bases between. The CDR3 consists of 13 residues. Per germline, CDR1 SEHNR and CDR2 FQNEAQ (reference sequence). This CDR3 reads CASSLGPFQPQHF. In DNA form, the CDR3 reads TGTGCCAGCAGCTTAGGGCCGTTTCAGCCCCAGCATTTT.

This clonotype was detected many times. The V and J genes are TRBV5-1 and TRBJ1-3; D uncertain. V gave up 0 bases and J gave up 0 bases, with 10 bases separating them. Germline values: CDR1 SGHRS, CDR2 YFSETQ. The CDR3 contains 16 residues. CDR3 sequence: CASSLEAASSGNTIYF. The CDR3 nucleotides read TGCGCCAGCAGCTTGGAGGCGGCAAGCTCTGGAAACACCATATATTTT. Full variable domain (remainder filled in from reference TRBV5-1 and TRBJ1-3): KAGVTQTPRYLIKTRGQQVTLSCSPISGHRSVSWYQQTPGQGLQFLFEYFSETQRNKGNFPGRFSGRQFSNSRSEMNVSTLELGDSALYLCASSLEAASSGNTIYFGEGSWLTVV.

Only a few counts were recorded for this clonotype. The chain is built from TRBV5-4 and TRBJ1-1; TRBD1 is a possible D gene (5 bases). Looked up from germline, CDR1 is SGHNT and CDR2 is YYREEE (reference sequence). The CDR3 is 13 residues long. The V gene lost 0 bases and the J gene lost 8 bases, with 11 bases spanning the gap. The CDR3 is CASSLVGDDEAFF. CDR3 bases: TGTGCCAGCAGCTTGGTGGGGGACGACGAAGCTTTCTTT.

There are a few counts of this clonotype. The chain recombines TRBV12-3 or TRBV12-4 with TRBJ1-2, with no clear D. Trimming took off 5 bases at V and 4 bases at J, with 11 bases between the two ends. This CDR3 is built from 13 residues. CDR3 loop: CASSPRTLYGYTF. DNA for the CDR3: TGTGCCAGCAGTCCCCGGACCCTCTATGGCTACACCTTC.

Only a few counts were recorded for this clonotype. The chain combines TRBV7-2 with TRBJ1-5; 8 bases match TRBD1. This CDR3 comprises 15 residues. V was pared by 1 base and J by 6 bases, with 5 bases of the junction left unmatched. Germline CDR1 and CDR2: SGHTA and FQGNSA. DNA of the CDR3: TGTGCCAGCAGCTTAGAACGCGGGACAGGTCAGCCCCAGCATTTT. Translation: CASSLERGTGQPQHF.

The chain carries TRBV20-1 and TRBJ2-3, with 7 bases matching TRBD2. V was pared by 0 bases and J by 0 bases, with 3 bases of the junction left unmatched. The CDR3 covers 15 residues. Germline values: CDR1 DFQATT, CDR2 SNEGSKA (reference sequence). CDR3 DNA sequence: TGCAGTGCTAGAGATCCACTAGCGAGCACAGATACGCAGTATTTT. The encoded protein is CSARDPLASTDTQYF.

This clonotype was observed at least ten times. The chain has TRBV4-2 and TRBJ1-6; the D is unclear. V was pared by 0 bases and J by 12 bases, with 9 bases between. Germline V CDR1 and CDR2: LGHNA, YNFKEQ. The CDR3 loop spans 13 amino acids. The CDR3 region is CASSQERAQPLHF. Written as DNA, the CDR3 is TGTGCCAGCAGCCAAGAGCGGGCGCAACCCCTCCACTTT.